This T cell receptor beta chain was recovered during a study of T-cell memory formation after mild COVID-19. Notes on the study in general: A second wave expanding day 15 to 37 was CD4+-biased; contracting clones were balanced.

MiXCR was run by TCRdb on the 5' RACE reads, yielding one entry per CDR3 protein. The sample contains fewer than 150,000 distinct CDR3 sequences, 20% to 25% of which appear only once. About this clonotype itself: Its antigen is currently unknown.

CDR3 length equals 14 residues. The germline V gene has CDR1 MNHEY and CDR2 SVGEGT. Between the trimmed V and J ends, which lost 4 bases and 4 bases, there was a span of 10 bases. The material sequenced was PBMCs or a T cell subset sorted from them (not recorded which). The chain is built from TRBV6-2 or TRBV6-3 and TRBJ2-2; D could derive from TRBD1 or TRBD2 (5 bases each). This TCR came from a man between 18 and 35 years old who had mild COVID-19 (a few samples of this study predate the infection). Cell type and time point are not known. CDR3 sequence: CASSFWGSTGELFF. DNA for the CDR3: TGTGCCAGCAGTTTCTGGGGGTCCACCGGGGAGCTGTTTTTT.